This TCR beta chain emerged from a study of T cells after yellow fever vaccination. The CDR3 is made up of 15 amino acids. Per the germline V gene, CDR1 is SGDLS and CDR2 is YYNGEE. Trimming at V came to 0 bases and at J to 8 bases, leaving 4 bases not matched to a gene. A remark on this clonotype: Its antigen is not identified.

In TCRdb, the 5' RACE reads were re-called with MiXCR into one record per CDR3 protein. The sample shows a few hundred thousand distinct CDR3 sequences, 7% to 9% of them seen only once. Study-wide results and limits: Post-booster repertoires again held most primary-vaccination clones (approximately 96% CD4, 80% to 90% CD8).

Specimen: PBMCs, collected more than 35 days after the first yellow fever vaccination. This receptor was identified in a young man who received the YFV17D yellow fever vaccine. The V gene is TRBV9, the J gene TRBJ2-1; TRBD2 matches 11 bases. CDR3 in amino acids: CASSVDSGGAYEQFF. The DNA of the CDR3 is TGTGCCAGCAGCGTAGATAGCGGGGGGGCCTATGAGCAGTTCTTC.